Shown below are 20 T cell receptor beta chains from a single sample sequenced in a study of OX40 agonist ivuxolimab in advanced cancers. Measured with immunoSEQ multiplex PCR; TCRdb has only the in-frame clones, and not every one. The table records roughly 13,000 clones, 93% of them present only once. The sample in question was CD4+ or CD8+ T cells sorted from blood, obtained in a trial of the OX40 agonist ivuxolimab. Receptor source: an adult with an advanced solid tumor such as melanoma, head and neck, liver or kidney cancer.

The V and J genes are TRBV4-1 and TRBJ2-1, with TRBD2 matching 14 bases. Germline V gives CDR1 MGHRA, CDR2 YSYEKL. The CDR3 runs to 16 residues. The V and J ends lost 1 base and 5 bases, in that order; junction bases with no gene match: 1. The CDR3 spells CASSQAGLAGDNEQFF. Here the CDR3 DNA reads TGCGCCAGCAGCCAAGCGGGACTAGCGGGAGACAATGAGCAGTTCTTC.

The DNA for the CDR3 is TGTGCCATCAGTGAGTTCTGGACTAGCGGGAGAGACTTGAACTCCTACGAGCAGTACTTC. Protein: CAISEFWTSGRDLNSYEQYF. This chain connects TRBV10-3 to TRBJ2-7, with 13 bases lining up with TRBD2. This CDR3 contains 20 residues. Looked up from germline, CDR1 is ENHRY and CDR2 is SYGVKD. V shed 1 base and J 0 bases; nucleotides not matched to a gene: 12.

The chain recombines TRBV2 with TRBJ2-7; D is undetermined. The CDR3 contains 11 residues. Trimming took off 6 bases at V and 7 bases at J, with 10 bases between the two ends. CDR1 SNHLY and CDR2 FYNNEI come from the germline V gene. The CDR3 DNA sequence: TGTGCCAGCAGGGTTTATTTTGAGCAGTACTTC. Translation gives CASRVYFEQYF.

The V and J genes are TRBV9 and TRBJ2-7; weak D call: TRBD2 (5 bases). Trimming took 2 bases from V and 3 from J, leaving 15 bases between them. Germline assignment: CDR1 SGDLS and CDR2 YYNGEE. The CDR3 totals 15 residues. The CDR3 protein is CASSVDSFAGYEQYF. The CDR3 DNA reads TGTGCCAGCAGCGTGGACTCCTTCGCGGGCTACGAGCAGTACTTC.

The rearrangement joins TRBV9 to TRBJ1-2, with no clear D. Trimming removed 3 bases at V and 4 bases at J, with 7 bases between. This CDR3 has 12 residues. CDR1 and CDR2 from the germline V gene are SGDLS and YYNGEE. CDR3 nucleotides: TGTGCCAGCAGCGCGGACCTCTATGGCTACACCTTC. It is translated as CASSADLYGYTF.

This clone was recorded once. This rearrangement joins TRBV27 to TRBJ2-7; D gene uncertain. The CDR3 is made up of 13 amino acids. The germline V and J ends were trimmed by 2 bases and 2 bases, with 7 bases remaining between them. From germline, CDR1 is MNHEY and CDR2 SMNVEV (reference sequence). The chain's CDR3 is CASSLTKTYEQYF. CDR3 nucleotides: TGTGCCAGCAGTTTAACTAAAACCTACGAGCAGTACTTC.

The rearrangement joins TRBV9 to TRBJ2-1, with TRBD2 matching over 9 bases. The V gene end was trimmed by 0 bases and the J gene end by 8 bases; junction bases not matched to a gene: 3. The CDR3 is 14 amino acids. CDR1 and CDR2 (germline): SGDLS, YYNGEE. The CDR3 bases are TGTGCCAGCAGCGTAGGCGGGAGGGGCGATGAGCAGTTCTTC. Translating it yields CASSVGGRGDEQFF.

The chain joins TRBV29-1 to TRBJ2-7; D is perhaps TRBD2 (6 bases). CDR3 length: 17 residues. Germline assignment: CDR1 SQVTM and CDR2 ANQGSEA. With 0 bases removed from V and 0 bases from J, the gap between germline ends came to 18 bases. The CDR3 here is CSVEDPTGTLSSYEQYF. As DNA, the CDR3 is TGCAGCGTTGAAGACCCAACCGGGACTTTGAGCTCCTACGAGCAGTACTTC.

The chain has TRBV27 and TRBJ1-2; TRBD1 matches at 9 bases. Germline V gives CDR1 MNHEY, CDR2 SMNVEV (reference sequence). J was trimmed by 6 bases and V by 3 bases; bases with no gene match: 14. The CDR3 runs to 17 residues. The CDR3 nucleotides read TGTGCCAGCAGTTTTGCCCCGGGACAGGGAAGATTTGATGGCTACACCTTC. This codes for CASSFAPGQGRFDGYTF.

This chain links TRBV2 with TRBJ2-1; 7 bases are shared with TRBD2. Germline V lookup: CDR1 SNHLY, CDR2 FYNNEI. The CDR3 has 14 residues. V lost 8 bases, J lost 3 bases, and 7 bases stayed unmatched. CDR3 loop: CASGDGLVYNEQFF. DNA of the CDR3: TGTGCCAGCGGGGACGGACTAGTCTACAATGAGCAGTTCTTC.

This chain joins TRBV29-1 and TRBJ1-1; no firm D call. Germline CDR1 SQVTM, CDR2 ANQGSEA. V lost 5 bases and J lost 1, with 5 bases in between. This CDR3 is 11 amino acids long. Written as DNA, the CDR3 is TGCAGCGTTCACCAGAACACTGAAGCTTTCTTT. Protein sequence: CSVHQNTEAFF.

The chain links TRBV11-2 to TRBJ1-1, with 7 bases matching TRBD1. Germline trimming cut 6 bases from V and 1 base from J; bases unmatched to any gene: 2. Germline-derived CDR1 and CDR2 are SGHAT and FQNNGV. The CDR3 extends over 13 amino acids. CDR3 protein: CASSPGGNTEAFF. Here the CDR3 DNA reads TGTGCCAGCAGTCCAGGGGGGAACACTGAAGCTTTCTTT.

CDR3 protein: CASSSSGAGANVLTF. The CDR3 DNA reads TGTGCCAGCAGCTCATCAGGGGCTGGGGCCAACGTCCTGACTTTC. The rearrangement joins TRBV9 to TRBJ2-6; maybe TRBD1 (6 bases). The CDR3 is 15 residues long. V shed 4 bases and J shed 2 bases, with 10 bases lying between them. Looked up from germline, CDR1 is SGDLS and CDR2 is YYNGEE.

Note on this clone: Mismatch with germline at one junction end may stem from a read error. Other DNA sequences in the sample encode the same CDR3. The genes are TRBV7-9 and TRBJ1-1, with a tentative D call TRBD1 (6 bases). CDR3 length: 14 amino acids. Germline V CDR1 and CDR2: SEHNR, FQNEAQ (reference sequence). CDR3 in amino acids: CASSPRDIFTEAFF. CDR3 sequence (DNA): TGTGCCAGCAGCCCGCGGGACATTTTCACTGAGGCTTTCTTT.

The chain employs TRBV2 and TRBJ2-1; D uncertain. V was shortened by 3 bases and J by 8 bases, with 14 bases between the two germline ends. Per the germline V gene, CDR1 is SNHLY and CDR2 is FYNNEI. This CDR3 spans 14 amino acids. CDR3 residues: CASSDYQELDEQFF. The CDR3 DNA reads as TGTGCCAGCAGTGATTATCAGGAGTTGGATGAGCAGTTCTTC.

The genes are TRBV28 and TRBJ2-7, with TRBD2 matching 11 bases. Germline V gives CDR1 MDHEN, CDR2 SYDVKM. The CDR3 extends over 15 amino acids. After removal of 4 bases from V and 7 bases from J, the junction contained 9 bases not matched to a gene. This chain's CDR3 is CASSSGLAGAWEQYF. CDR3 DNA: TGTGCCAGCAGTTCCGGACTAGCGGGCGCCTGGGAGCAGTACTTC.

This chain joins TRBV4-1 and TRBJ2-7; TRBD2 agrees at 12 bases. This CDR3 is 17 amino acids long. Trimming cost V 5 bases and J 2 bases; bases outside gene matches: 10. Germline-derived CDR1 and CDR2 are MGHRA and YSYEKL. The CDR3 bases are TGCGCCAGCAGCTTTACCTTGGCTAGCGGGGGGGCCTACGAGCAGTACTTC. This sequence encodes CASSFTLASGGAYEQYF.

V and J are TRBV5-1 and TRBJ2-7; 9 bases agree with TRBD1. The germline gives CDR1 SGHRS, CDR2 YFSETQ. Unmatched junction bases numbered 4, after V lost 4 bases and J lost 5 bases. The length of the CDR3 is 13 residues. The CDR3 DNA reads as TGCGCCAGCAGCACGGGACAGGGTGACGAGCAGTACTTC. It codes for CASSTGQGDEQYF.

The chain recombines TRBV28 with TRBJ2-6; D gene unclear. The CDR3 contains 14 residues. V was shortened by 7 bases and J by 3 bases, with 10 bases between the two germline ends. CDR1 MDHEN and CDR2 SYDVKM come from the germline V gene. DNA of the CDR3: TGTGCCAGCAATCTACATAATGGGGCCAACGTCCTGACTTTC. Protein sequence: CASNLHNGANVLTF.

The chain joins TRBV30 to TRBJ2-1; 8 bases are a match to TRBD2. The CDR3 has 15 residues. The germline gives CDR1 GTSNPN, CDR2 SVGIG (reference sequence). The ends lost 0 bases at V and 2 bases at J; junction bases unmatched: 3. CDR3 nucleotide sequence: TGTGCCTGGAGTGTGACGGGGGGGGCCTACAATGAGCAGTTCTTC. Translation gives CAWSVTGGAYNEQFF. The full variable domain, in which reference TRBV30 and TRBJ2-1 provide the parts outside the CDR3, is SQTIHQWPATLVQPVGSPLSLECTVEGTSNPNLYWYRQAAGRGLQLLFYSVGIGQISSEVPQNLSASRPQDRQFILSSKKLLLSDSGFYLCAWSVTGGAYNEQFFGPGTRLTVL.